The present entry profiles one T cell receptor (beta chain) with its context. In the study's own analysis: By means of reference gene primer amplification, nucleated cell counts were estimated. TCRdb's table, derived via immunoSEQ multiplex PCR, lists solely in-frame clones and lacks some. For V, J and clone size, that table is used; D and trimming come from the DNA. The table lists 180,000 or so clones, around 90% of them singletons, with around 1.5% in the top ten. The data are from a study of blood T cell repertoires in COVID-19. As for the study in general: Material from acute and convalescent COVID-19 was sourced from the United States, Italy and Spain.

This TCR came from a woman aged 50 to 65 with acute or convalescent COVID-19. The specimen was peripheral blood.

The CDR3 here is CSVEDTERAGAFF. In DNA form, the CDR3 reads TGCAGCGTTGAAGATACGGAGAGGGCCGGAGCTTTCTTT. The chain combines TRBV29-1 with TRBJ1-1; D unresolved. The CDR3 extends over 13 amino acids. V was trimmed by 0 bases and J by 10 bases, leaving 15 bases between them. Germline V gene lookup returns CDR1 SQVTM and CDR2 ANQGSEA.